This TCR beta chain was sequenced in a study of blood T cell repertoires in COVID-19. In the study overall: Researchers got acute and convalescent COVID-19 samples from the United States, Italy and Spain. PBMCs, B-cell-depleted T cells, or T cells were the source of the cDNA or gDNA that made up the material.

Per the study methods: Estimation of nucleated cell counts relied on the amplification of reference gene primers. The assay was immunoSEQ multiplex PCR, and TCRdb's table has in-frame clones only and misses some. V, J and clone size derive from that table, while D and trimming were established from the DNA sequence. The sample has approximately 210,000 clones; approximately 90% are singletons. Trimming pared 5 bases from V and 6 bases from J, leaving 13 bases between. CDR1 is LGHDT and CDR2 is YNNKEL in the germline V gene (reference sequence). This CDR3 region has 13 residues. V gene TRBV3-1 (or the pseudogene TRBV3-2) combines with J gene TRBJ1-1; the D gene is possibly TRBD1 (5 bases). Sequencing was carried out using peripheral blood. The TCR sequence derives from a man in his thirties or forties with acute or convalescent COVID-19. CDR3: CASSYQGFAEAFF. The CDR3 DNA is TGTGCCAGCAGCTACCAGGGATTCGCTGAAGCTTTCTTT.